Sample share makes the clone carrying this TCR beta chain hyperexpanded. TCRdb re-called clones from the PCR reads using MiXCR. The sample shows about 2,600 clones, about a quarter of them seen only once. This entry is derived from a study of metastatic and nonmetastatic thyroid tumors. All patients were untreated before thyroid surgery. The TCR sequence derives from a female donor with papillary thyroid cancer or a benign thyroid nodule (not recorded which). Some clones in this sample may be carry-over from other donors' samples. What was sequenced was tumor tissue.

The CDR3 nucleotides are TGTGCCAGCAGTTATGTGCAGGCGACCACGAGCTCCTATAATTCACCCCTCCACTTT. Translated: CASSYVQATTSSYNSPLHF. This rearrangement joins TRBV6-2 or TRBV6-3 to TRBJ1-6; D not resolved. Germline CDR1 reads MNHEY; CDR2 reads SVGEGT. V shed 3 bases and J shed 0 bases, with 18 bases lying between them. The CDR3 runs 19 residues.